This TCR beta chain derives from a study of persistence of HIV-infected CD4 T cells. For the study at large: Isolated cells were CMV- and HIV-1 Gag-responding CD4+ T cells.

The stimulus was an HIV-1 Gag 15-mer peptide pool, roughly 1 ug/peptide/mL. CD40L/CD69 double-negative CD45RO-high memory CD4+ T cells were collected. PBMCs were depleted of CD8+ T cells before stimulation. The study's findings and limits: Antigen-responding cells were enriched for degenerate expanded CDR3beta sequences.

The immunoSEQ assay was version 4, run in survey mode. Repertoires were generated with immunoSEQ multiplex PCR, while TCRdb's copy carries only in-frame clones and drops some. This table has some 58,000 clones, less than 85% appearing once. In regard to this clone: Its antigen is unknown.

Trimming cost V 6 bases and J 4 bases, with 7 bases left between them. From germline, CDR1 is LGHDT and CDR2 YNNKEL (reference sequence). The CDR3 extends over 11 amino acids. The origin of this receptor is an adult man with HIV who was CMV-seropositive. The rearrangement uses TRBV3-1 (or the pseudogene TRBV3-2) and TRBJ2-7; the D is unclear. Sequenced material: CD4+ T cells sorted from PBMCs after 18-hour stimulation, taken from a patient who received antiretroviral therapy. This CDR3 is CASRSTYEQYF. In DNA form, the CDR3 reads TGTGCCAGCAGGAGTACATACGAGCAGTACTTC.